Below are 5 T cell receptor beta chains sequenced from a single sample in a study of long-term antiretroviral therapy in people with HIV. Version v3.0 of the immunoSEQ assay ran at survey level. Assay used: immunoSEQ multiplex PCR; TCRdb lists only in-frame clones, some missing. The data hold approximately 12,000 clones, with 83% observed a single time. The sequencing here drew on unsorted PBMCs, taken 3.4 years after starting antiretroviral therapy. Receptor source: a man aged 35-49 years with HIV.

V and J are TRBV9 and TRBJ2-1; D might be TRBD1 (6 bases). V was trimmed by 3 bases and J by 4 bases, leaving 20 bases between them. The CDR3 length is 17 residues. Looked up from germline, CDR1 is SGDLS and CDR2 is YYNGEE. The chain's CDR3 is CASSASSTGIGYNEQFF. CDR3 nucleotides: TGTGCCAGCAGCGCCAGTAGTACAGGGATTGGGTACAATGAGCAGTTCTTC.

DNA for the CDR3: TGTGCCAGCAGCCGAAAACGACAGCCCGCCGAGCAGTACTTC. It yields the protein CASSRKRQPAEQYF. This chain links TRBV7-3 with TRBJ2-7, with D possibly matching TRBD1 (5 bases). The CDR3 has 14 residues. Germline V CDR1 and CDR2: SGHTA, FQGTGA. V lost 5 bases and J 6 bases, leaving 17 bases between the germline ends. The full variable domain, its missing parts supplied by reference TRBV7-3 and TRBJ2-7, is GAGVSQTPSNKVTEKGKYVELRCDPISGHTALYWYRQSLGQGPEFLIYFQGTGAADDSGLPNDRFFAVRPEGSVSTLKIQRTERGDSAVYLCASSRKRQPAEQYFGPGTRLTVT.

This clone was seen a single time. The chain joins TRBV27 to TRBJ2-2; 10 bases agree with TRBD1. There are 14 residues in the CDR3. Germline V gene data show CDR1 as MNHEY and CDR2 as SMNVEV (reference sequence). Unmatched junction bases numbered 4, after V lost 7 bases and J lost 5 bases. The DNA of the CDR3 is TGTGCCAGCAAAGGGACAGGGGTTACCGGGGAGCTGTTTTTT. This gives the protein CASKGTGVTGELFF.

The count of this clone is one. V gene TRBV6-9 combines with J gene TRBJ1-5, with a possible D match to TRBD1 (5 bases). Trimming took 6 bases from V and 13 from J, leaving 25 bases between them. Germline loops: CDR1 MNHGY, CDR2 SVAAGI. CDR3 length: 15 amino acids. The CDR3 protein is CASRGTGPDLKFQHF. Written as DNA, the CDR3 is TGTGCCAGCAGGGGGACCGGACCGGACCTTAAGTTTCAGCATTTT.

The chain uses TRBV7-3 and TRBJ2-1; either TRBD1 or TRBD2 may fit D (5 bases each). V lost 2 bases and J 4 bases, leaving 12 bases between the germline ends. Germline CDR1 SGHTA, CDR2 FQGTGA. The CDR3 has 15 amino acids. For the CDR3, the DNA is TGTGCCAGCAGCTTAGGTCAGGGACCTTACAATGAGCAGTTCTTC. It yields the protein CASSLGQGPYNEQFF.